A single sample gave rise to the 20 T cell receptor beta chains below, sequenced in a study of blood T cells in healthy people across ages. For the second PCR, which ran for about 6 to 11 cycles, a sample-barcoded 5' primer and a J-beta primer mix were used. Via MiXCR, TCRdb re-called the 5' RACE reads, giving one row per CDR3 protein. The sample consists of nearly 800,000 distinct CDR3 sequences, approximately 53% of them appearing once. Sequencing input: blood. The receptors shown here come from a man in his forties in good health.

Written as DNA, the CDR3 is TGCAGTGCTAACGTACAGGGTGCAAATTCACCCCTCCACTTT. Translated: CSANVQGANSPLHF. The genes are TRBV20-1 and TRBJ1-6; D may be TRBD1 (6 bases). This CDR3 has 14 residues. The V and J ends lost 4 bases and 7 bases respectively, with 14 bases between them. The germline V gene encodes CDR1 DFQATT and CDR2 SNEGSKA (reference sequence).

In its sample, this clonotype was seen a few times. The V call is TRBV6-6, the J call TRBJ2-5, with D possibly being TRBD2 (6 bases). Germline assignment: CDR1 MNHNY and CDR2 SVGAGI (reference sequence). The length of the CDR3 is 15 residues. Trimming removed 2 bases from V and 0 bases from J, with 10 bases in between. The CDR3 nucleotides read TGTGCCAGCAGTTACCTGGGCGGGGACCAAGAGACCCAGTACTTC. Amino acids: CASSYLGGDQETQYF.

The chain employs TRBV6-2 or TRBV6-3 and TRBJ2-2, with TRBD1 matching over 10 bases. J gave up 7 bases and V 4 bases, and 9 bases lay outside the gene matches. In germline, CDR1 is MNHEY, CDR2 SVGEGT. The CDR3 is 16 residues long. Here the CDR3 reads CASSFPDRGTNGELFF. For the CDR3, the DNA is TGTGCCAGCAGTTTCCCGGACAGGGGGACTAACGGGGAGCTGTTTTTT.

The genes are TRBV7-9 and TRBJ2-7, with 9 nucleotides matching TRBD2. Germline-derived CDR1 and CDR2 are SEHNR and FQNEAQ (reference sequence). J lost 7 bases, V lost 8 bases, and 6 bases had no gene match. The CDR3 loop spans 12 amino acids. This chain's CDR3 is CASAATSGEQYF. The CDR3 DNA sequence: TGTGCCAGCGCGGCGACTAGCGGTGAGCAGTACTTC.

This clonotype was recorded at least ten times. The chain joins TRBV6-2 or TRBV6-3 to TRBJ2-7; D is perhaps TRBD2 (5 bases). CDR1 and CDR2 from the germline V gene are MNHEY and SVGEGT. This CDR3 is built from 14 residues. Trimming shortened V by 2 bases and J by 3 bases, and 11 bases separated the two germline ends. CDR3 amino acids: CASSYTDGDYEQYF. DNA for the CDR3: TGTGCCAGCAGTTACACAGACGGGGACTACGAGCAGTACTTC.

The chain links TRBV27 to TRBJ2-1; TRBD2 matches at 10 bases. V was clipped by 1 base and J by 5 bases; unmatched bases: 2. Germline V gene lookup returns CDR1 MNHEY and CDR2 SMNVEV (reference sequence). This CDR3 region has 15 residues. In DNA, the CDR3 is TGTGCCAGCAGTTTATGGCTAGCGGGGGACAATGAGCAGTTCTTC. Amino acids: CASSLWLAGDNEQFF.

The V gene is TRBV15, the J gene TRBJ2-5; 9 nucleotides match TRBD2. From germline, CDR1 is LNHNV and CDR2 YYDKDF (reference sequence). CDR3 size: 16 residues. V lost 2 bases to trimming and J lost 4 bases; unmatched junction nucleotides: 8. The CDR3 region is CATSRQAGGWGETQYF. The CDR3 DNA reads as TGTGCCACCAGCAGACAAGCGGGAGGTTGGGGAGAGACCCAGTACTTC. Complete variable domain (other parts from reference TRBV15 and TRBJ2-5): DAMVIQNPRYQVTQFGKPVTLSCSQTLNHNVMYWYQQKSSQAPKLLFHYYDKDFNNEADTPDNFQSRRPNTSFCFLDIRSPGLGDTAMYLCATSRQAGGWGETQYFGPGTRLLVL.

V gene TRBV20-1 combines with J gene TRBJ2-5; 13 nucleotides line up with TRBD2. Germline V CDR1 and CDR2: DFQATT, SNEGSKA (reference sequence). Unmatched junction bases numbered 5, after V lost 5 bases and J lost 2 bases. This CDR3 is 15 amino acids long. The CDR3 DNA reads as TGCAGTGCTCGCGGACTAGCGGGAGATCAAGAGACCCAGTACTTC. It yields the protein CSARGLAGDQETQYF.

This clonotype was picked up a small number of times. The chain joins TRBV3-1 to TRBJ2-1, with a tentative D call TRBD2 (5 bases). Germline-derived CDR1 and CDR2 are LGHDT and YNNKEL (reference sequence). V was pared by 0 bases and J by 0 bases, with 9 bases between. The CDR3 consists of 16 residues. Here the CDR3 reads CASSQDLRGSYNEQFF. The CDR3 DNA reads as TGTGCCAGCAGCCAAGATCTACGGGGCTCCTACAATGAGCAGTTCTTC.

V is TRBV10-3 and J is TRBJ2-3; 9 nucleotides match TRBD2. V gave up 6 bases and J gave up 4 bases; unmatched junction bases: 5. CDR3 length: 14 amino acids. CDR1 ENHRY and CDR2 SYGVKD come from the germline V gene. The CDR3 loop reads CAISWTSEADTQYF. The CDR3 DNA is TGTGCCATCAGCTGGACTAGCGAGGCAGATACGCAGTATTTT.

V is TRBV7-2 and J is TRBJ1-5; D is unresolved. The V and J ends lost 3 bases and 6 bases respectively, with 12 bases between them. This CDR3 comprises 14 residues. The germline CDR1 and CDR2 sequences are SGHTA and FQGNSA. CDR3 protein: CASSLLVGRQPQHF. Here the CDR3 DNA reads TGTGCCAGCAGCTTGTTGGTAGGACGTCAGCCCCAGCATTTT.

This clonotype was observed many times. V and J are TRBV4-2 and TRBJ2-7; D perhaps matches TRBD1 (5 bases). Germline V CDR1 and CDR2: LGHNA, YNFKEQ. The CDR3 is 15 residues long. V was trimmed by 0 bases and J by 0 bases, leaving 9 bases between them. Here the CDR3 reads CASSQETATSYEQYF. In DNA, the CDR3 is TGTGCCAGCAGCCAAGAGACAGCCACCTCCTACGAGCAGTACTTC.

This chain links TRBV27 with TRBJ1-1, with 7 bases matching TRBD1. The J segment lost 3 bases and the V segment lost 6 bases, leaving 10 bases of the junction unmatched. CDR1 and CDR2 (germline): MNHEY, SMNVEV (reference sequence). This CDR3 has 15 amino acids. CDR3 nucleotides: TGTGCCAGCAGGAATCTACAGGGGTGGGACACTGAAGCTTTCTTT. It translates to CASRNLQGWDTEAFF.

The chain couples TRBV11-3 to TRBJ2-4, with D tentatively TRBD1 (6 bases). This CDR3 has 17 residues. Germline V gives CDR1 SGHNT, CDR2 YENEEA. V lost 1 base, J lost 0 bases, and 13 bases lay in between. This chain's CDR3 is CASSLVWQGKAKNIQYF. CDR3 nucleotide sequence: TGTGCCAGCAGCTTAGTGTGGCAGGGGAAAGCCAAAAACATTCAGTACTTC.

This chain uses TRBV7-9 with TRBJ2-7; D may be TRBD1 (6 bases). The J call may be faulty, since TRBJ2-5 better matches the DNA end. The CDR3 totals 15 residues. Germline lookup yields CDR1 SEHNR and CDR2 FQNEAQ (reference sequence). The CDR3 DNA is TGTGCCAGCAGCTTGACAGGCCAACACTTGGAGACCCAGTACTTC. This sequence encodes CASSLTGQHLETQYF.

This clonotype has more than one count but fewer than ten. J is TRBJ2-1 and V is TRBV29-1; TRBD2 matches 16 bases. Germline V CDR1 and CDR2: SQVTM, ANQGSEA. V was pared by 4 bases and J by 9 bases, with 6 bases of the junction left unmatched. The CDR3 sequence is 15 residues long. The CDR3 DNA follows: TGCAGCGTTGCAGGGACTAGCGGGAGGGCAGGTGAGCAGTTCTTC. It is translated as CSVAGTSGRAGEQFF.

This clonotype has only a few counts. The rearrangement joins TRBV29-1 to TRBJ2-5; TRBD1 agrees at 10 bases. The CDR3 runs 14 residues. Germline V gives CDR1 SQVTM, CDR2 ANQGSEA. Losses at the gene ends were 7 bases for V and 3 bases for J; bases not matched to a gene: 8. The CDR3 spells CSAAGTGAKETQYF. The CDR3 bases are TGCAGCGCTGCCGGGACAGGGGCTAAAGAGACCCAGTACTTC. Supplemented by reference TRBV29-1 and TRBJ2-5, the full variable domain reads SAVISQKPSRDICQRGTSLTIQCQVDSQVTMMFWYRQQPGQSLTLIATANQGSEATYESGFVIDKFPISRPNLTFSTLTVSNMSPEDSSIYLCSAAGTGAKETQYFGPGTRLLVL.

The genes are TRBV7-2 and TRBJ2-2; TRBD1 is a possible D gene (6 bases). There are 15 residues in the CDR3. Between the trimmed V and J ends, which lost 6 bases and 4 bases, there was a span of 15 bases. Looked up from germline, CDR1 is SGHTA and CDR2 is FQGNSA. The CDR3 DNA reads as TGTGCCAGCAGACCAGTGTCAGGGGTCACCGGGGAGCTGTTTTTT. Protein: CASRPVSGVTGELFF.

The chain recombines TRBV7-2 with TRBJ1-1, with D unresolved. CDR3 length: 15 residues. V lost 5 bases and J 11 bases, leaving 24 bases between the germline ends. Germline V gene lookup returns CDR1 SGHTA and CDR2 FQGNSA. CDR3: CASSPKTGGVSDAFF. The CDR3 DNA is TGTGCCAGCAGCCCCAAAACCGGTGGGGTATCCGATGCTTTCTTT.

The chain employs TRBV6-6 and TRBJ1-1; the D gene is possibly TRBD1 (5 bases). Trimming took off 6 bases at V and 0 bases at J, with 17 bases between the two ends. CDR1 MNHNY and CDR2 SVGAGI come from the germline V gene (reference sequence). The CDR3 totals 16 residues. CDR3 sequence reads: CASRPPGDFMNTEAFF. The CDR3 nucleotides read TGTGCCAGCAGACCGCCGGGGGACTTTATGAACACTGAAGCTTTCTTT.